The T cell receptor (beta chain) described here comes from a study of T cells in localized non-small cell lung cancer (dated by TCRdb to 2020 to 2021). Background on the whole study: The study analyzed T cell repertoires of 200 to 300 early-stage NSCLC patients, comparing tumors and uninvolved tumor-adjacent lungs. The mean age of the NSCLC patients was less than 70 years, with roughly 120 men and approximately 100 women. The cohort comprised 236 treatment-naïve NSCLC patients with resected, localized lung tumors. Broader findings and caveats from the paper: Longer overall survival was associated with higher blood T cell density, whereas shorter survival was associated with higher adjacent-lung clonality. The highest T cell clonality was observed in uninvolved tumor-adjacent lung, where clonality exceeded that of tumor, suggesting that antigenic responses were more focused in uninvolved tumor-adjacent lung. Because of the exploratory design, TCR variables were selected using unadjusted p-values without false-discovery rate correction. Multi-region tumor sequencing was not performed, so intratumor heterogeneity could not be excluded. A median of around 57 of the top 100 tumor clones turned up in the paired uninvolved adjacent lung, and fewer than 35 of those clones also ranked among the top 100 of that same adjacent lung.

The immunoSEQ Assay was used to sequence TCR beta CDR3 regions from DNA. The authors processed their data as follows. To compute T cell density, TCR beta template counts were normalized to usable DNA, which was estimated by amplifying housekeeping genes. Richness was estimated using the preseqR package, with extrapolation to 400,000 templates for PBMC samples and to 120,000 templates for tissue samples. Clonality was taken to be one minus Pielou's evenness. To identify tissue-enriched TCRs, differential abundance testing was run on productive amino-acid clonotypes with a minimum total count of 5 and an alpha of 0.1. Repertoire overlap between compartments was quantified with the Jaccard Index and Morisita Overlap Index. GLIPH grouped TCR beta CDR3s together with public tetramer-defined viral CDR3s, and a viral motif had to include at least three viral sequences and show V-gene enrichment. This immuneACCESS table, as held by TCRdb, lists in-frame sequences with V and J called but not all clones. Of the missing ones, under half trace to an unresolved V gene in checked studies; the others have no known cause. Clone size and V and J calls were adopted from that table, with D and trimming inferred from the DNA. The sample has roughly 1,200 clones on record, about 25% of them singletons. About a sixth of the sample is taken by the ten largest.

Uninvolved adjacent lung was sampled at least 2 cm away from the tumor margin, and two independent pathologists confirmed that the tissue had no atypia. At diagnosis, tumor, uninvolved tumor-adjacent lung and peripheral blood were collected and then preserved as a mix of FFPE and fresh-frozen material. This clone was recorded a few times. The clone's antigen remains unknown. No base-level quality is on record; no much larger clone is a single base apart. Taken from the germline V gene, the CDR1 and CDR2 loops are MDHEN and SYDVKM. From cysteine to phenylalanine, the CDR3 is 13 amino acids long. Only the CDR3 part of the read is kept: 39 bases, read in frame from the first base. V loses 3 bases, J loses 0 bases, and the germline ends lie 6 bases apart.

Here the sequenced sample was normal lung tissue next to the tumor, taken before any cancer treatment. The receptor was derived from a female donor at least 60 years old with stage III lung adenocarcinoma. The sequence links TRBV28 to TRBJ2-7, with no reliable assignment of the D segment. The nucleotides read TGTGCCAGCAGTTTGGGCGGCTCCTACGAGCAGTACTTC. Protein translation: CASSLGGSYEQYF.